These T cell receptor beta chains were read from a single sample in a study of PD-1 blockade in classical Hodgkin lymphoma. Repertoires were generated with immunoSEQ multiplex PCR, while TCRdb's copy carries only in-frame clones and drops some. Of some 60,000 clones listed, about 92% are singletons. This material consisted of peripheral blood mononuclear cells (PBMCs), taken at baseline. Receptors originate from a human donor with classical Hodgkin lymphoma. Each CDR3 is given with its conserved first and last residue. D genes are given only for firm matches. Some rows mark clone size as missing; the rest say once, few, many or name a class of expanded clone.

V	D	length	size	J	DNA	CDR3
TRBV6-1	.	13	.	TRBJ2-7	TGTGCCAGCAGTGCCTCGTGGGGCTACGAGCAGTACTTC	CASSASWGYEQYF
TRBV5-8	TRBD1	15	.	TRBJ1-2	TGTGCCAGCAGCTACACAGGGGGCGCGGACTATGGCTACACCTTC	CASSYTGGADYGYTF
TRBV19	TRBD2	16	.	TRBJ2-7	TGTGCCAGTAGTATGTTCCCTTTAGCGGGAGTTTACGAGCAGTACTTC	CASSMFPLAGVYEQYF
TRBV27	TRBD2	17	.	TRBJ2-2	TGTGCCAGCATCGCCGCTTCTAGCGGGAGACACACCGGGGAGCTGTTTTTT	CASIAASSGRHTGELFF
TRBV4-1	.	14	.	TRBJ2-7	TGCGCCAGCAGCCCCCCGGGACACTCCTACGAGCAGTACTTC	CASSPPGHSYEQYF
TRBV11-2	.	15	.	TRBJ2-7	TGTGCCAGCAGCCCCCCCACGTCGAGGTCACACGAGCAGTACTTC	CASSPPTSRSHEQYF
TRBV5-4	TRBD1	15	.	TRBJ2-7	TGTGCCAGCAGCTTGCAGGGACAGGGTAACTACGAGCAGTACTTC	CASSLQGQGNYEQYF
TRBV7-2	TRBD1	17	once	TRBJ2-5	TGTGCCAGCAGCTTAAGTGGGACAGGGTATGCCACAAGTACCCAGTACTTC	CASSLSGTGYATSTQYF
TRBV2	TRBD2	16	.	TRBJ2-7	TGTGCCAGCAGTCTACGGGGACTAGCGTACTCCTACGAGCAGTACTTC	CASSLRGLAYSYEQYF
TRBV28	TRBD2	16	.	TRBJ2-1	TGTGCCAGCAAGAGAGGGGGGGGACTAGCTGCAAATGAGCAGTTCTTC	CASKRGGGLAANEQFF
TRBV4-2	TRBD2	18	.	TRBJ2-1	TGTGCCAGCAGCTCCTGGGTGGTAGCGGGAGGGTCCTACAATGAGCAGTTCTTC	CASSSWVVAGGSYNEQFF
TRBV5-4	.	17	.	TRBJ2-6	TGTGCCAGCAGCTTGGGAGGGACCGACACTGGGGCCAACGTCCTGACTTTC	CASSLGGTDTGANVLTF
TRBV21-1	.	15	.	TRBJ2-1	TGTGCCAGCAGCACTCGGGAGTTCTGGTACAATGAGCAGTTCTTC	CASSTREFWYNEQFF
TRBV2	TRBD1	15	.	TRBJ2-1	TGTGCCAGCGTAGAAGACGTGACAGGGTATTACGAGCAGTTCTTC	CASVEDVTGYYEQFF
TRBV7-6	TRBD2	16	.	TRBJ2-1	TGTGCCAGCAGCTTAAGCGGGATGAGTACCTACAATGAGCAGTTCTTC	CASSLSGMSTYNEQFF
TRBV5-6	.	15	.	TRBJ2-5	TGTGCCAGCAGCTTGCGACAGGCTTTCCAAGAGACCCAGTACTTC	CASSLRQAFQETQYF
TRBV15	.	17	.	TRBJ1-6	TGTGCCACCAGCAGAGATAGAGAGAGCTCCTATAATTCACCCCTCCACTTT	CATSRDRESSYNSPLHF
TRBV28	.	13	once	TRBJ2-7	TGTGCCAGCAGGCCCTCCGGTACCGTACAGCAGTACTTC	CASRPSGTVQQYF
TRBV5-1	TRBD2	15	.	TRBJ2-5	TGCGCCAGCAGCTTGACTAGCGGCCCTCAAGAGACCCAGTACTTC	CASSLTSGPQETQYF
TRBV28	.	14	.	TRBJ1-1	TGTGCCAGCATACGAGGGTCCATGAACACTGAAGCTTTCTTT	CASIRGSMNTEAFF
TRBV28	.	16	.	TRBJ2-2	TGTGCCAGCAGTTGGAGCATACAGGGGAACACCGGGGAGCTGTTTTTT	CASSWSIQGNTGELFF
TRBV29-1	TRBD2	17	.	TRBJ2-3	TGCAGCGTTGCCCCGGCGGGAGGGTACACACCGGCAGATACGCAGTATTTT	CSVAPAGGYTPADTQYF
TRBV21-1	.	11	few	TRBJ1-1	TGTGCCAGCAGCCTGGACAGCGAAGCTTTCTTT	CASSLDSEAFF
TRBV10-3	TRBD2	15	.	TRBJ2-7	TGTGCCATCAGTGGGGCGGGGGGGCGGTCCTCCGAGCAGTACTTC	CAISGAGGRSSEQYF
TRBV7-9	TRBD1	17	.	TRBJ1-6	TGTGCCAGCAGCTTGGGGGACAGGCTGACCTATAATTCACCCCTCCACTTT	CASSLGDRLTYNSPLHF
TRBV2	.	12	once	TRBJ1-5	TGTGCCAGTGAGGGGGGCAATCAGCCCCAGCATTTT	CASEGGNQPQHF
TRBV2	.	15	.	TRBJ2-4	TGTGCCAGCAGTCCTGGGGGGGCAGCCAAAAACATTCAGTACTTC	CASSPGGAAKNIQYF
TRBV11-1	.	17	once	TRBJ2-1	TGTGCCAGCAGTCTTAACGGAGTTCCAAGCTCCTACAATGAGCAGTTCTTC	CASSLNGVPSSYNEQFF
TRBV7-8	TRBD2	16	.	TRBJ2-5	TGTGCCAGCAGCGCCCAACTAGCGGGAGGACCCAAGACCCAGTACTTC	CASSAQLAGGPKTQYF
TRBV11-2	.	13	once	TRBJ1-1	TGTGCCAGCAGCTTAGTAGGGGGGACTGAAGCTTTCTTT	CASSLVGGTEAFF
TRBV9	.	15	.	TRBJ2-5	TGTGCCAGCAGCGTAGGGTTTGCCCCCCAAGAGACCCAGTACTTC	CASSVGFAPQETQYF
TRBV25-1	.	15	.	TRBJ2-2	TGTGCCAGCAGTCGGCGGGGAATAAACACCGGGGAGCTGTTTTTT	CASSRRGINTGELFF
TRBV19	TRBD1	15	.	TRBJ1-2	TGTGCCAGTAGACCACGGACAGGAGAATCCTATGGCTACACCTTC	CASRPRTGESYGYTF
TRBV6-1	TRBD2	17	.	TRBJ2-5	TGTGCCAGCAGTGCAAGACTAGCGGGGGGGCCGGCCGAGACCCAGTACTTC	CASSARLAGGPAETQYF
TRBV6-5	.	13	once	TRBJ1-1	TGTGCCAGCACCCTGGGGGTTTACACTGAAGCTTTCTTT	CASTLGVYTEAFF
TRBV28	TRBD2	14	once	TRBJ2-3	TGTGCCAGCAGGACGGGGGGAGAGGGGTATACGCAGTATTTT	CASRTGGEGYTQYF
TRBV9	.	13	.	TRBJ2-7	TGTGCCAGCAGCGTAGCGGCGGGGTTCGAGCAGTACTTC	CASSVAAGFEQYF
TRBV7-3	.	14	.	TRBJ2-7	TGTGCCAGCAGCTTAAACCCTGATGCCTGCGAGCAGTACTTC	CASSLNPDACEQYF
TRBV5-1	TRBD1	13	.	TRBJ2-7	TGCGCCAGCAGCAGGGGACAGGACTACGAGCAGTACTTC	CASSRGQDYEQYF
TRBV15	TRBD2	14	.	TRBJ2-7	TGTGCCACCAGCAGAGAGGGGACTAGCTACGAGCAGTACTTC	CATSREGTSYEQYF
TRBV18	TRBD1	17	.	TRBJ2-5	TGTGCCAGCTCACCACCCTCCGGACAGGGAGACCTAGAGACCCAGTACTTC	CASSPPSGQGDLETQYF
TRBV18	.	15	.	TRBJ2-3	TGTGCCAGCTCACCGGGTCTCGGATTCACAGATACGCAGTATTTT	CASSPGLGFTDTQYF
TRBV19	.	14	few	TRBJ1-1	TGTGCCAGTAGTGTAGGGGTCATGAACACTGAAGCTTTCTTT	CASSVGVMNTEAFF
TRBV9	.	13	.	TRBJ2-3	TGTGCCAGTCAGCAGAGACTCCGGGATACGCAGTATTTT	CASQQRLRDTQYF
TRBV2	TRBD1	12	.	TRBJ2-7	TGTGCCAGCGGGACAGAAATCTACGAGCAGTACTTC	CASGTEIYEQYF
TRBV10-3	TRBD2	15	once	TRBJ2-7	TGTGCCATCATGGAGATAGCGGGGACAACCTACGAGCAGTACTTC	CAIMEIAGTTYEQYF
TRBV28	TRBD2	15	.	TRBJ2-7	TGTGCCAGCAGCTCAGGGACTAGTGAGGCCTACGAGCAGTACTTC	CASSSGTSEAYEQYF
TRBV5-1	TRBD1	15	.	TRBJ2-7	TGCGCCAGCAGCTTGGGTGGGACAGGGTACTACGAGCAGTACTTC	CASSLGGTGYYEQYF
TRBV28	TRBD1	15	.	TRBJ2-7	TGTGCCAGCAGAGGGGGCGGGACAGGGGGCTTCGAGCAGTACTTC	CASRGGGTGGFEQYF
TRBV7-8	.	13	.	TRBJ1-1	TGTGCCAGCAGCTTAGGTGGCAGGCTGTCAGCTTTCTTT	CASSLGGRLSAFF
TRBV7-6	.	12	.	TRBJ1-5	TGTGCCAGCAGCTTAGCCGCTAAGCCCCAGCATTTT	CASSLAAKPQHF
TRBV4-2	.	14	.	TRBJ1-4	TGTGCCAGCAGCCAAGAAATGGTGAATGAAAAACTGTTTTTT	CASSQEMVNEKLFF
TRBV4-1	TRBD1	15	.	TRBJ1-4	TGCGCCAGCAGCCCCAGGGGGCTTGCTAATGAAAAACTGTTTTTT	CASSPRGLANEKLFF
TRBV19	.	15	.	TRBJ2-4	TGTGCCAGTAGTACCATAGACAGAGCCAAAAACATTCAGTACTTC	CASSTIDRAKNIQYF